This T cell receptor beta chain was obtained from a study of blood T cell repertoires in COVID-19. The germline gives CDR1 SGHTA, CDR2 FQGTGA. The junction had 10 bases not matched to a gene; V was cut back by 5 bases and J by 1 base. This CDR3 comprises 16 residues. Authors' analysis steps: Amplifying reference gene primers gave estimates of nucleated cell counts. TCRdb's table, derived via immunoSEQ multiplex PCR, lists solely in-frame clones and lacks some. V and J calls and clone size are given by that table; D and trimming were obtained from the DNA. The sample shows around 140,000 clones, about 91% of them seen only once.

Source material: peripheral blood. The rearrangement uses TRBV7-3 and TRBJ2-5; 7 bases map to TRBD1. This receptor was obtained from a woman aged 45-65 years with acute or convalescent COVID-19. In DNA form, the CDR3 reads TGTGCCAGCAGCCCTGGCGGACAGGCACTCCAAGAGACCCAGTACTTC. Protein product: CASSPGGQALQETQYF.